The clone carrying this T cell receptor (beta chain) was counted ten times or more. Its antigen remains unidentified. The data are from a study of T cells in Graves' hyperthyroidism and ophthalmopathy. The ends were cut back, 2 bases at V and 1 base at J, with 8 bases in the middle. Per the germline V gene, CDR1 is SGHTA and CDR2 is FQGNSA. CDR3 length: 14 residues. Authors of the study amplified TCR beta CDR3 regions from RNA transcripts. The primer set for the first-round RT-PCR of the TCR CDR3 was HTBI. TCRdb called the multiplex PCR reads again in MiXCR, with one record for every CDR3 protein. The data contain 250,000 to 400,000 distinct CDR3 sequences, roughly an eighth of them seen just once; the ten biggest clones take up 30% to 40%. The study's findings and limits: Before onset, ophthalmopathy was predicted by the model a median approximately 6.7 months earlier. Also found in blood were most expanded thyroid clonotypes above 0.001. A model of 13 V-J features distinguished ophthalmopathy from stable hyperthyroidism.

Exclusion of patients followed from uncontrolled infection, other autoimmune disease, pregnancy or lactation. Sequencing was performed on blood. The source of this sequence is a woman aged 40 to 55 with Graves' ophthalmopathy. The V and J genes are TRBV7-2 and TRBJ1-2; D gene uncertain. This chain's CDR3 is CASSLSAVNYGYTF. The CDR3 DNA reads as TGTGCCAGCAGCTTAAGTGCTGTTAACTATGGCTACACCTTC.